Below, 26 T cell receptor beta chains from the same sample are listed, as sequenced in a study of OX40 agonist ivuxolimab in advanced cancers. TCRdb keeps only in-frame clones here, not all; method: immunoSEQ multiplex PCR. The sample lists approximately 90,000 clones, roughly 87% occurring once. The sequenced sample was CD4+ or CD8+ T cells sorted from blood, obtained in a trial of the OX40 agonist ivuxolimab. These receptors came from an adult with an advanced solid tumor such as melanoma, head and neck, liver or kidney cancer.

J is TRBJ2-7 and V is TRBV6-6, with D possibly being TRBD1 (6 bases). The V gene lost 8 bases and the J gene lost 3 bases, with 17 bases spanning the gap. Germline lookup yields CDR1 MNHNY and CDR2 SVGAGI (reference sequence). There are 14 residues in the CDR3. CDR3 sequence (DNA): TGTGCCAGCCAACCCGGGACATCCCTCTACGAGCAGTACTTC. It yields the protein CASQPGTSLYEQYF.

The rearrangement joins TRBV5-4 to TRBJ1-1; D is possibly TRBD1 (5 bases). The CDR3 runs 15 residues. Germline-derived CDR1 and CDR2 are SGHNT and YYREEE (reference sequence). The V end lost 4 bases, the J end lost 0 bases, and 13 bases lay between the germline ends. The CDR3 region is CASSQPGDLNTEAFF. The CDR3 DNA reads as TGTGCCAGCAGCCAACCCGGGGACCTGAACACTGAAGCTTTCTTT. Drawing the rest from reference TRBV5-4 and TRBJ1-1, the complete variable domain is ETGVTQSPTHLIKTRGQQVTLRCSSQSGHNTVSWYQQALGQGPQFIFQYYREEENGRGNFPPRFSGLQFPNYSSELNVNALELDDSALYLCASSQPGDLNTEAFFGQGTRLTVV.

This clone occurred a few times. The chain recombines TRBV7-2 with TRBJ1-6; D unresolved. The CDR3 consists of 13 residues. The germline V gene encodes CDR1 SGHTA and CDR2 FQGNSA. V dropped 1 base and J dropped 8 bases, with 6 bases sitting between them. The CDR3 bases are TGTGCCAGCAGCTTAGGTCTAGATTCACCCCTCCACTTT. It translates to CASSLGLDSPLHF.

CDR3 sequence reads: CASSRLGYRGSRDTQYF. CDR3 coding DNA: TGTGCCAGCAGCCGCCTGGGATACAGGGGCTCGCGGGATACGCAGTATTTT. The J gene is TRBJ2-3, the V gene TRBV5-6; TRBD1 matches 7 bases. The CDR3 is 17 amino acids. Germline CDR1 reads SGHDT; CDR2 reads YYEEEE. J lost 6 bases, V lost 4 bases, and 17 bases had no gene match. The whole variable domain, filled in from reference TRBV5-6 and TRBJ2-3, reads DAGVTQSPTHLIKTRGQQVTLRCSPKSGHDTVSWYQQALGQGPQFIFQYYEEEERQRGNFPDRFSGHQFPNYSSELNVNALLLGDSALYLCASSRLGYRGSRDTQYFGPGTRLTVL.

This rearrangement joins TRBV5-1 to TRBJ2-7, with TRBD2 as a possible D gene (6 bases). Germline V lookup: CDR1 SGHRS, CDR2 YFSETQ. Trimming left V 0 bases short and J 7 bases short, with 17 bases between. CDR3 size: 15 residues. The CDR3 nucleotides are TGCGCCAGCAGCTTGGACGGGGGTTGGGGTTATGAGCAGTACTTC. Protein product: CASSLDGGWGYEQYF.

The chain has TRBV14 and TRBJ2-6, with D uncertain. In germline, CDR1 is SGHDN, CDR2 FVKESK. The V end was cut by 2 bases, the J end by 5 bases, with 13 bases between. There are 16 residues in the CDR3. CDR3 coding DNA: TGTGCCAGCAGCCAATCCGGACGGAGCCGGGCCAACGTCCTGACTTTC. Translation gives CASSQSGRSRANVLTF.

A single count supports this clone. This chain joins TRBV19 and TRBJ2-7; D remains ambiguous. In germline, CDR1 is LNHDA, CDR2 SQIVND (reference sequence). The CDR3 has 14 amino acids. The V end was cut by 0 bases, the J end by 5 bases, with 11 bases between. CDR3 in amino acids: CASSIEGRLHEQYF. The CDR3 coding sequence is TGTGCCAGTAGTATAGAGGGCCGTCTCCACGAGCAGTACTTC.

The chain carries TRBV5-1 and TRBJ1-3, with unresolved D. This CDR3 spans 14 amino acids. Germline CDR1 and CDR2: SGHRS and YFSETQ. V lost 0 bases and J 2 bases, leaving 6 bases between the germline ends. CDR3 region: CASSLERAGNTIYF. In nucleotides, the CDR3 is TGCGCCAGCAGCTTGGAAAGGGCTGGAAACACCATATATTTT.

V gene TRBV9 combines with J gene TRBJ2-2; TRBD2 is a possible D gene (7 bases). The CDR3 runs 16 residues. Trimming cost V 2 bases and J 5 bases, with 16 bases left between them. Per the germline V gene, CDR1 is SGDLS and CDR2 is YYNGEE. The CDR3 bases are TGTGCCAGCAGCGTTGGTGCGGGGGCAGTTACCGGGGAGCTGTTTTTT. It is translated as CASSVGAGAVTGELFF.

In DNA, the CDR3 is TGTGCCAGCAGTTCTGGCCTACCCTACGAGCAGTACTTC. Translating it yields CASSSGLPYEQYF. The gene calls are TRBV7-9 and TRBJ2-7; D ambiguous. V was shortened by 6 bases and J by 2 bases, with 11 bases between the two germline ends. Germline V lookup: CDR1 SEHNR, CDR2 FQNEAQ (reference sequence). There are 13 residues in the CDR3.

This chain connects TRBV4-1 to TRBJ1-3; the D gene is possibly TRBD1 (6 bases). The CDR3 is 14 amino acids. From germline, CDR1 is MGHRA and CDR2 YSYEKL. V was cut by 5 bases and J by 4 bases, with 12 bases left in between. As DNA, the CDR3 is TGCGCCAGCAGCTTCCGAGACAGGGGAAACACCATATATTTT. This gives the protein CASSFRDRGNTIYF.

The chain uses TRBV6-5 and TRBJ1-2; D might be TRBD1 (6 bases). Germline CDR1 reads MNHEY; CDR2 reads SVGAGI. The V end was cut by 2 bases, the J end by 2 bases, with 9 bases between. The CDR3 sequence is 14 residues long. The CDR3 spells CASSYGGRNYGYTF. CDR3 bases: TGTGCCAGCAGTTACGGGGGCAGAAACTATGGCTACACCTTC.

This sequence joins TRBV27 and TRBJ1-1, with D perhaps matching TRBD1 (5 bases). Looked up from germline, CDR1 is MNHEY and CDR2 is SMNVEV (reference sequence). The CDR3 consists of 13 residues. Trimming cost V 2 bases and J 4 bases, with 8 bases left between them. The DNA for the CDR3 is TGTGCCAGCAGTTTAGAGGGGATCACTGAAGCTTTCTTT. Translation: CASSLEGITEAFF.

This chain connects TRBV6-5 to TRBJ2-1; D unclear. The CDR3 covers 15 residues. With 0 bases removed from V and 7 bases from J, the gap between germline ends came to 13 bases. The germline V gene has CDR1 MNHEY and CDR2 SVGAGI. CDR3 region: CASSYSSPGGNEQFF. The CDR3 DNA is TGTGCCAGCAGTTACTCGTCCCCCGGTGGGAATGAGCAGTTCTTC.

The V and J genes are TRBV7-2 and TRBJ2-1; D is ambiguous. Germline V gene data show CDR1 as SGHTA and CDR2 as FQGNSA. The V and J ends lost 5 bases and 7 bases respectively, with 12 bases between them. There are 13 residues in the CDR3. The CDR3 spells CASSTNAFNEQFF. In DNA, the CDR3 is TGTGCCAGCAGCACAAACGCCTTTAATGAGCAGTTCTTC.

V usage is TRBV7-2 and J usage is TRBJ2-6; D might be TRBD1 (6 bases). Between the trimmed V and J ends, which lost 1 base and 0 bases, there was a span of 13 bases. Germline CDR1 and CDR2: SGHTA and FQGNSA. CDR3 size: 18 residues. The CDR3 region has the DNA TGTGCCAGCAGCTTAGTGGTAGGGGGATTCTCTGGGGCCAACGTCCTGACTTTC. It translates to CASSLVVGGFSGANVLTF. Together with reference TRBV7-2 and TRBJ2-6, the CDR3 gives the full variable domain: GAGVSQSPSNKVTEKGKDVELRCDPISGHTALYWYRQSLGQGLEFLIYFQGNSAPDKSGLPSDRFSAERTGGSVSTLTIQRTQQEDSAVYLCASSLVVGGFSGANVLTFGAGSRLTVL.

The chain couples TRBV28 to TRBJ2-7, with 7 positions matching TRBD1. CDR1 and CDR2 from the germline V gene are MDHEN and SYDVKM. The CDR3 is 14 residues long. V shed 6 bases and J 1 base; nucleotides not matched to a gene: 6. CDR3: CASRAGTESYEQYF. CDR3 in DNA: TGTGCCAGCAGAGCCGGGACAGAGTCCTACGAGCAGTACTTC. Looking up the rest from reference TRBV28 and TRBJ2-7 gives the full variable domain: DVKVTQSSRYLVKRTGEKVFLECVQDMDHENMFWYRQDPGLGLRLIYFSYDVKMKEKGDIPEGYSVSREKKERFSLILESASTNQTSMYLCASRAGTESYEQYFGPGTRLTVT.

V is TRBV19 and J is TRBJ1-6; D call uncertain. The CDR3 is 13 residues long. With 8 bases removed from V and 0 bases from J, the gap between germline ends came to 5 bases. Germline CDR1 and CDR2: LNHDA and SQIVND (reference sequence). The CDR3, as DNA: TGTGCCAGTCGCATCTCCTATAATTCACCCCTCCACTTT. Translating it yields CASRISYNSPLHF. Full variable domain (rest looked up from reference TRBV19 and TRBJ1-6): DGGITQSPKYLFRKEGQNVTLSCEQNLNHDAMYWYRQDPGQGLRLIYYSQIVNDFQKGDIAEGYSVSREKKESFPLTVTSAQKNPTAFYLCASRISYNSPLHFGNGTRLTVT.

V and J are TRBV5-6 and TRBJ2-7, with 10 bases identical to TRBD1. This CDR3 spans 14 amino acids. V lost 4 bases to trimming and J lost 6 bases; unmatched junction nucleotides: 7. The germline gives CDR1 SGHDT, CDR2 YYEEEE. CDR3 DNA: TGTGCCAGCAGCCAAGGGACAGGGGTTTTCGAGCAGTACTTC. It translates to CASSQGTGVFEQYF.

This clone was recorded a few times. The chain couples TRBV19 to TRBJ1-5; no reliable D call. Trimming stripped 1 base from V and 0 bases from J, with 10 bases between. Germline loops: CDR1 LNHDA, CDR2 SQIVND (reference sequence). The CDR3 has 16 residues. The CDR3 nucleotides read TGTGCCAGTAGTATAGCAGGCGGTAATAGCAATCAGCCCCAGCATTTT. It yields the protein CASSIAGGNSNQPQHF.

The rearrangement joins TRBV30 to TRBJ1-1; the D gene is possibly TRBD1 (5 bases). CDR1 and CDR2 (germline): GTSNPN, SVGIG (reference sequence). This CDR3 comprises 14 residues. Trimming left V 2 bases short and J 0 bases short, with 10 bases between. The CDR3 protein is CAWSTGTLNTEAFF. For the CDR3, the DNA is TGTGCCTGGAGTACCGGGACTTTGAACACTGAAGCTTTCTTT.

The V call is TRBV5-4, the J call TRBJ1-3; D is undetermined. V was shortened by 2 bases and J by 2 bases, with 5 bases between the two germline ends. The CDR3 loop spans 13 amino acids. The germline V gene encodes CDR1 SGHNT and CDR2 YYREEE (reference sequence). The CDR3 DNA follows: TGTGCCAGCAGCTTTACAGCTGGAAACACCATATATTTT. Translating gives CASSFTAGNTIYF.

The J gene is TRBJ1-5, the V gene TRBV5-6; D remains unclear. V shed 0 bases and J shed 7 bases, with 11 bases lying between them. CDR1 is SGHDT and CDR2 is YYEEEE in the germline V gene. CDR3 length: 14 residues. The DNA for the CDR3 is TGTGCCAGCAGCTTGGGGCAGGCATCACAGCCCCAGCATTTT. This sequence encodes CASSLGQASQPQHF. The variable domain in full, completed from reference TRBV5-6 and TRBJ1-5, reads DAGVTQSPTHLIKTRGQQVTLRCSPKSGHDTVSWYQQALGQGPQFIFQYYEEEERQRGNFPDRFSGHQFPNYSSELNVNALLLGDSALYLCASSLGQASQPQHFGDGTRLSIL.

The CDR3 here is CASSFGTGEKLFF. In DNA form, the CDR3 reads TGTGCCAGCAGCTTCGGGACGGGTGAAAAACTGTTTTTT. The chain combines TRBV5-4 with TRBJ1-4; tentatively, D is TRBD1 (5 bases). The V end lost 2 bases, the J end lost 7 bases, and 9 bases lay between the germline ends. This CDR3 is built from 13 residues. CDR1 and CDR2 (germline): SGHNT, YYREEE (reference sequence).

The chain employs TRBV30 and TRBJ2-3; maybe TRBD1 (6 bases). Germline assignment: CDR1 GTSNPN and CDR2 SVGIG (reference sequence). Trimming pared 3 bases from V and 2 bases from J, leaving 12 bases between. This CDR3 region has 14 residues. The CDR3 DNA reads as TGTGCCTGGAGGTGGGGACACCCCACAGATACGCAGTATTTT. Translated: CAWRWGHPTDTQYF.

CDR3: CASSLDGDWREQYF. Here the CDR3 DNA reads TGTGCCAGCAGCTTAGACGGGGACTGGCGCGAGCAGTACTTC. The chain uses TRBV7-9 and TRBJ2-7, with a possible D match to TRBD2 (6 bases). Germline lookup yields CDR1 SEHNR and CDR2 FQNEAQ (reference sequence). Deletions cut 1 base from V and 6 bases from J, with 13 bases between. The CDR3 consists of 14 residues.